Sequencing of this T cell receptor (beta chain) was carried out in a study of blood T cells in healthy people across ages (dated by TCRdb to 2015 to 2017). At the level of the whole study: In model experiments, template switching captured roughly one uniquely barcoded TCR beta cDNA molecule for every two T cells. Four age groups were formed from the donors: young (average about 16 years), middle-aged (around 37), aged (about 62) and long-lived (approximately 78). Using deep sequencing normalized with unique cDNA molecular identifiers, the study measured how TCR beta repertoire diversity changes with age. Using the same blood draw, the study looked at two additional independent replicas of 1 million unique cDNA reads for two donors, one aged 18 to 29 and the other aged 80 or older.

CDR1 and CDR2 (SGHAT, FQDESV) derive from the germline V gene (reference sequence). For this chain, trimming is 7 bases at the V end and 2 bases at the J end, and the number of junction bases without a gene match is 13. The CDR3 spans 16 residues, from the cysteine through the phenylalanine. Here the CDR3 DNA is all that survives: 48 bases in frame from base 1. The library relied on 5' RACE. The instrument was an Illumina HiSeq 2500. The second PCR ran for about 6 to 11 cycles and used a J-beta primer mix along with a sample-barcoded 5' primer. A unique molecular identifier was introduced onto each TCR beta cDNA molecule by a template-switch 5' adaptor carrying 12 random nucleotides. Each sample yielded at least 3 million CDR3-containing paired-end reads. The Mint cDNA synthesis kit, primed by a TRBC-specific oligonucleotide, was used to synthesize first-strand cDNA from all RNA. Following uracil-DNA glycosylase treatment, a first 18-cycle PCR with universal primers M1SS and BC2_uni_R was performed on all cDNA. The original methods were these. Each sample was normalized by randomly selecting 1 million high-quality reads, each carrying a distinct molecular identifier. Reads with shared molecular identifiers were discarded instead of being binned into consensus sequences. MiTCR, run with a Q25 quality threshold and the strictest error-elimination algorithm, handled CDR3 identification, clonotype clustering and error correction. A nonparametric unseen species model with Euler transformation was used to estimate a lower bound on total TCR beta diversity. Clones were called with MiXCR by TCRdb after fastp trimmed the public reads at Q25, and only in-frame beta chains were retained. Here each entry gathers all rows of one CDR3 protein and keeps the most common genes and DNA. Here the V and J calls rest on TCRdb's processing, not on the authors' analysis. This sample gives approximately 800,000 distinct CDR3 sequences in total; around 24% of them show up just once. 3% of the sample goes to the ten largest clones.

This clonotype was seen more than once but under ten times. The antigen this receptor binds is unknown. No qualities accompany the bases; no much larger clone lies one base away. Systemically healthy Caucasian individuals from Russia, some 38 in total and aged about 6 to 100 years, were included as donors. Each donor gave approximately 9.3 milliliters of peripheral blood, collected into EDTA-treated Vacutainer tubes. Ficoll-Paque density-gradient centrifugation was used to isolate PBMCs, with at least 7 million per sample. Total RNA was extracted from PBMCs with Trizol reagent, with at least 6 micrograms obtained per sample. For every donor, flow cytometry on a PBMC aliquot measured the percentage of naive CD45RAhigh/CD27high T cells. Findings and caveats that apply to the study as a whole: There was a strong correlation between observed TCR beta diversity and the percentage of naive T cells measured by flow cytometry. Observed TCR beta diversity per million T cells fell roughly linearly with age, and a significant reduction was already apparent by age around 39. Total diversity estimates from one million sequenced T cells were considered lower bounds and underestimates. Because profiling used bulk unsorted PBMCs, naive and antigen-experienced compartments could not be compared conclusively. Compared with the aged group, the long-lived group had more naive CD4+ T cells, fewer expanded clones and increased TCR diversity, a pattern suggesting age selection. The CMV infection status of donors was not known, potentially confounding age-related changes in expanded clonotypes.

The data were also submitted as part of a second study, on T cells of mothers and their children. From that second study: The donors were nine systemically healthy Caucasian individuals, made up of three mothers and their six children. cDNA synthesis used all of the extracted RNA, with around 1.4 ug of RNA in each 15 ul reaction. In the second PCR, the M1S primer added sample barcodes and 2-4 random nucleotides. Over 8 million TCR beta CDR3 reads came from each mother, compared with some 3 million reads from each child. TCR recombination output is similarly shaped by thymic selection in related and unrelated pairs, with a minor effect exerted by inherited differences. Related mother-child pairs always showed normalized repertoire overlap that was slightly higher than in unrelated mother-child pairs, though the difference was never significant. No persistent microchimeric T cell clones were found, with a detection sensitivity of approximately 94 clones per million clonotypes. In the study, deep NGS was used to compare the TCR beta repertoires of mothers and children, and features distinguishing related mother-child pairs from unrelated individuals were sought. On average, the children were roughly 10 +/- 4 years old, while the mothers were approximately 40 +/- 4 years old. After adapter ligation was performed with NEBNext reagents, the libraries were sequenced on an Illumina HiSeq 2000 with 100+100 nt paired-end reads. To avoid cross-contamination, the mother libraries and the child libraries were prepared a month apart and sequenced in separate runs. Each donor had between roughly 500,000 and 2,200,000 distinct TCR beta clonotypes identified. Naive TCR beta clonotypes were estimated from low-frequency clonotypes matched to each donor's FACS-determined naive share, without sorting.

The rearrangement joined TRBV11-1 to TRBJ2-5, with 7 bases in between that match TRBD2. Sequencing was carried out using blood. This clonotype was sampled from a boy aged 5-17 years in good health. The encoded CDR3 is CASTEGRTRAQETQYF. The sequenced DNA is TGTGCCAGCACGGAGGGCAGGACTAGGGCGCAAGAGACCCAGTACTTC.